This is a list of T cell receptor beta chains from one sample in a study of CD8+ T cells in alopecia areata. Generated by immunoSEQ multiplex PCR, the TCRdb table keeps only in-frame clones and is missing some. The table includes fewer than 250,000 clones, more than 55% detected once. The sample here was CD4+ T cells sorted from blood, taken around week 50, from a patient treated with tofacitinib. These receptors were obtained from a human donor with alopecia areata. Each CDR3 is given with its conserved first and last residue. Each record gives: J gene, clone size, CDR3 length, V gene, D gene, CDR3 protein, CDR3 DNA. D genes are given only for firm matches. Rows give clone size only sometimes, using once, few, many, or a class for an expanded clone.

>TRBJ2-3|NA|11|TRBV29-1|NA
CSVDSTDTQYF
TGCAGCGTTGATAGCACAGATACGCAGTATTTT
>TRBJ2-5|NA|15|TRBV9|NA
CASSATGPDRGSQYF
TGTGCCAGCAGCGCTACAGGACCGGACCGGGGGAGCCAGTACTTC
>TRBJ1-2|NA|15|TRBV10-3|NA
CAISGGDTTRYGYTF
TGTGCCATCAGTGGGGGAGACACGACTCGCTATGGCTACACCTTC
>TRBJ1-1|NA|13|TRBV29-1|NA
CSVLRLMNTEAFF
TGCAGCGTACTCCGCCTCATGAACACTGAAGCTTTCTTT
>TRBJ1-5|NA|15|TRBV18|NA
CASSPGVLSNQPQHF
TGTGCCAGCTCACCCGGGGTGTTGAGCAATCAGCCCCAGCATTTT
>TRBJ2-5|NA|11|TRBV20-1|NA
CSAWGEETQYF
TGCAGTGCTTGGGGGGAAGAGACCCAGTACTTC
>TRBJ2-1|once|15|TRBV7-8|NA
CASSFDGSRGGEQFF
TGTGCCAGCAGCTTCGACGGATCCCGGGGTGGTGAGCAGTTCTTC
>TRBJ2-7|NA|11|TRBV2|NA
CASSSQYEQYF
TGTGCCAGCAGTTCCCAATACGAGCAGTACTTC
>TRBJ2-7|NA|17|TRBV5-1|TRBD2
CASSLGGLAGKSYEQYF
TGCGCCAGCAGCTTGGGGGGACTAGCGGGTAAATCCTACGAGCAGTACTTC
>TRBJ2-7|NA|12|TRBV10-2|NA
CASSEGQGEQYF
TGCGCCAGCAGTGAGGGGCAGGGCGAGCAGTACTTC
>TRBJ2-7|NA|12|TRBV7-3|NA
CASGDGSYEQYF
TGTGCCAGTGGGGACGGAAGCTACGAGCAGTACTTC
>TRBJ2-7|NA|14|TRBV7-2|NA
CASNHDSPHYEQYF
TGTGCCAGTAACCACGACAGTCCGCACTACGAGCAGTACTTC